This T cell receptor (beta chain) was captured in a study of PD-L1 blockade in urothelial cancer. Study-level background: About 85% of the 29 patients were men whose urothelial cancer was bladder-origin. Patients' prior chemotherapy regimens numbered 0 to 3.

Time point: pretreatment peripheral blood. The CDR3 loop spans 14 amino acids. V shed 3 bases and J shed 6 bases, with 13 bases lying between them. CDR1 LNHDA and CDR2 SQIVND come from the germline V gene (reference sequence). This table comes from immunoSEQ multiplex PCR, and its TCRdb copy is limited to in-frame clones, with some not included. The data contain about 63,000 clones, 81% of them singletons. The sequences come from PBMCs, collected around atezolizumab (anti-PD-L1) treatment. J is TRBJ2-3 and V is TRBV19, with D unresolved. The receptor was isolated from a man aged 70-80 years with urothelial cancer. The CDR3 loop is CASSILGARDTQYF. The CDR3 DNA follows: TGTGCCAGTAGTATCCTCGGAGCGAGGGATACGCAGTATTTT.